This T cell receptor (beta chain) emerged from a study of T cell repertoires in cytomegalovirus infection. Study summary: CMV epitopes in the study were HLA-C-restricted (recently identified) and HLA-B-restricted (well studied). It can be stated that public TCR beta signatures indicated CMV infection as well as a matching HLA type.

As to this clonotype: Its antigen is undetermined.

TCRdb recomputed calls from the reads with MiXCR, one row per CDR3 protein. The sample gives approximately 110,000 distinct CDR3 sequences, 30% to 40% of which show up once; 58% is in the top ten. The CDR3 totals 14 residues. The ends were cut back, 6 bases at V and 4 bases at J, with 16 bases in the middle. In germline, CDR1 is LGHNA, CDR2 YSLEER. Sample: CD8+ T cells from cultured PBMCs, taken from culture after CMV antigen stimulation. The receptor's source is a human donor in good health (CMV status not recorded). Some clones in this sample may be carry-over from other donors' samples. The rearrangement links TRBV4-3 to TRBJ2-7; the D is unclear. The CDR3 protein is CASSLSPVSYEQYF. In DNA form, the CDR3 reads TGCGCCAGCAGTCTTAGCCCCGTCTCGTACGAGCAGTACTTC.